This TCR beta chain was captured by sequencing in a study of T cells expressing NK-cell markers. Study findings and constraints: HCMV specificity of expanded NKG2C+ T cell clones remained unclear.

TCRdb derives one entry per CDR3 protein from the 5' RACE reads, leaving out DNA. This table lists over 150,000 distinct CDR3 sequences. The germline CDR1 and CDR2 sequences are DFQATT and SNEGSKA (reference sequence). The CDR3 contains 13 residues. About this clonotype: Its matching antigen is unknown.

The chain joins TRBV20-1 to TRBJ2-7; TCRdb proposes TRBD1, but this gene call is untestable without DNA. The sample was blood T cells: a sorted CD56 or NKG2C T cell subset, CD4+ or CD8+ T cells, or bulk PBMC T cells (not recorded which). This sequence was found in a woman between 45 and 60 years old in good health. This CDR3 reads CSCEGMSSYEQYF.